This TCR beta chain was recovered during a study of OX40 agonist ivuxolimab in advanced cancers. General study points: It was not determined which antigens were specifically recognized by the peripheral T cells that had undergone clonal expansion. Clonal expansion by week 6 occurred in CD4+ and CD8+ blood T cells (at 0.1 to 3.0 mg/kg). Averaging showed that CD8+ T cells had more expanded clones than CD4+ did.

The CDR3 runs to 15 residues. Germline V gene sequence: CDR1 ENHRY, CDR2 SYGVKD. TCRdb's table, derived via immunoSEQ multiplex PCR, lists solely in-frame clones and lacks some. The repertoire consists of about 23,000 clones, with 77% occurring once and the leading ten covering approximately 1.9%. Regarding this clone: The antigen is not known. Sequence at one end of the junction differs from germline and may be a read error.

The source was CD4+ or CD8+ T cells sorted from blood, collected in a trial of the OX40 agonist ivuxolimab. This rearrangement joins TRBV10-3 to TRBJ1-2; TRBD1 aligns across 12 bases. This TCR derives from an adult with an advanced solid tumor such as melanoma, head and neck, liver or kidney cancer. CDR3 region: CAISEKGQGAYLASF. As DNA, the CDR3 is TGTGCCATCAGTGAGAAGGGACAGGGGGCGTACCTAGCATCCTTC.